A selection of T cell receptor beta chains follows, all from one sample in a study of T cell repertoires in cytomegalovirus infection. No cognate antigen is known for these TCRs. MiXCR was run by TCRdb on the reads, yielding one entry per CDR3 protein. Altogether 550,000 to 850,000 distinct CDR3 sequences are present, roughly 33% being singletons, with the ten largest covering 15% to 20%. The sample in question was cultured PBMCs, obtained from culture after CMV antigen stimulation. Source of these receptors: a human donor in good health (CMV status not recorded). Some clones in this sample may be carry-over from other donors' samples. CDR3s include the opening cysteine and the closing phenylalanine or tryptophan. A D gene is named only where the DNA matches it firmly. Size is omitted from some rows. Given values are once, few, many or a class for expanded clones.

TGTGCCAGCAGTTTTGCGGGCTCTGGGGCCAACGTCCTGACTTTC	CASSFAGSGANVLTF	-	-	TRBJ2-6	TRBV27
TGTGCCAGCAGCTCGACTAGACGTGAGCAGTTCTTC	CASSSTRREQFF	-	-	TRBJ2-1	TRBV11-1
TGTGCCAGCAGTAGCCTGGGAGGGAACGCTATCACCTTC	CASSSLGGNAITF	-	-	TRBJ1-2	TRBV7-2
TGTGCCAGTAGTGCACGAACTCGGGACAGGGGGTACGAGCAGTACTTC	CASSARTRDRGYEQYF	TRBD1	few	TRBJ2-7	TRBV19
TGTGCCAGCAGCTTATCCGCCACTGAAGCTTTCTTT	CASSLSATEAFF	-	few	TRBJ1-1	TRBV7-9
TGTGCCAGCAGCTTAACCCCCTTTGGTCGGAGGCGTAACTATGGCTACACCTTC	CASSLTPFGRRRNYGYTF	-	few	TRBJ1-2	TRBV7-2
TGTGCCAGCAGCTTGGGGGTGACAGGCTATCATAGCACAGATACGCAGTATTTT	CASSLGVTGYHSTDTQYF	-	few	TRBJ2-3	TRBV5-6
TGCGCCAGCAGCCCTCGGTACCTCGGGCACCACGAGCAGTACTTC	CASSPRYLGHHEQYF	-	few	TRBJ2-7	TRBV4-3
TGTGCCAGCACACCGGGCGGGACGTTAGATACGCAGTATTTT	CASTPGGTLDTQYF	-	-	TRBJ2-3	TRBV6-1
TGTGCCAGCAGCTTAGCCTACTTCACAGATACGCAGTATTTT	CASSLAYFTDTQYF	-	few	TRBJ2-3	TRBV7-2
TGTGCCAGCAGCTTAGGAGGGGGGCACTTGGCAGATACGCAGTATTTT	CASSLGGGHLADTQYF	-	few	TRBJ2-3	TRBV7-6
TGTGCCACCAGCAGAGCAGGGGGCCTCGAGCAGTACTTC	CATSRAGGLEQYF	TRBD1	few	TRBJ2-7	TRBV15
TGTGCCAGCAGCCCCACGCGAAACTCCTACAATGAGCAGTTCTTC	CASSPTRNSYNEQFF	-	-	TRBJ2-1	TRBV11-3
TGTGCCAGCAGTTACCCCGCGCGGGTTATCAGGCTAGATGGCTACACCTTC	CASSYPARVIRLDGYTF	-	few	TRBJ1-2	TRBV6-2/TRBV6-3
TGTGCCAGCAGCTTAGGAGCTAGCGGATCGAGCACAGATACGCAGTATTTT	CASSLGASGSSTDTQYF	TRBD2	many	TRBJ2-3	TRBV7-2
TGTGCCAGCAGTTTATCCCATTCCTACGAGCAGTACTTC	CASSLSHSYEQYF	-	-	TRBJ2-7	TRBV27
TGTGCCAGCAGTGAAACCAGAAATTATGGCTACACCTTC	CASSETRNYGYTF	-	-	TRBJ1-2	TRBV6-1
TGTGCCACCAGCAGTTCTCTAGCGGGAGATGAGCAGTTCTTC	CATSSSLAGDEQFF	TRBD2	-	TRBJ2-1	TRBV15
TGTGCCAGCAGCGCCCGGCCTCAGGCCGACGAGCAGTACTTC	CASSARPQADEQYF	-	few	TRBJ2-7	TRBV7-2
TGTGCCAGCAGTCCGATAACAGGGGGATTTCCCGGGGAGCTGTTTTTT	CASSPITGGFPGELFF	TRBD1	-	TRBJ2-2	TRBV6-6
TGTGCCAGCAGCGGGGGGACCAAGAGAGATGAGCAGTTCTTC	CASSGGTKRDEQFF	TRBD2	-	TRBJ2-1	TRBV5-3
TGTGCCAGCAGCGCGTCGACGGGCGAGGAATCACCCCTCCACTTT	CASSASTGEESPLHF	-	-	TRBJ1-6	TRBV7-2
TGTGCCAGCAGCTTAGAGGGACAGCGCGCGGAGCAGTTCTTC	CASSLEGQRAEQFF	TRBD1	-	TRBJ2-1	TRBV7-6
TGCGCCAGCAGCGAACTCCGACAGCTGAACACTGAAGCTTTCTTT	CASSELRQLNTEAFF	-	few	TRBJ1-1	TRBV10-2
TGTGCCAGCAGGAGGGTGAATTCACCCCTCCACTTT	CASRRVNSPLHF	-	-	TRBJ1-6	TRBV6-6
TGCGCCAGCAGCTTGGGCGCGGTTGCGGGGTACAATGAGCAGTTCTTC	CASSLGAVAGYNEQFF	-	-	TRBJ2-1	TRBV5-1
TGTGCCAGCACCACTGGCGACACTTTGGGCTATGGCTACACCTTC	CASTTGDTLGYGYTF	-	-	TRBJ1-2	TRBV28
TGTGCCAGCAGTCCTTTGCGACTAGCGGGAGATAGGGAGCAGTTCTTC	CASSPLRLAGDREQFF	TRBD2	-	TRBJ2-1	TRBV12-3/TRBV12-4
TGTGCCAGCAGCCGAGTGTTCGTGGGACAGGGGATGGGGCTTTATGGAAACACCATATATTTT	CASSRVFVGQGMGLYGNTIYF	TRBD1	many	TRBJ1-3	TRBV7-2
TGTGCCAGCAGCATCAGGACTAGTGGGTCTCCGTACTTC	CASSIRTSGSPYF	TRBD2	-	TRBJ2-7	TRBV7-2
TGTGCCAGCACCACAAACCGGGGGAAGTATAATTCACCCCTCCACTTT	CASTTNRGKYNSPLHF	-	many	TRBJ1-6	TRBV7-2
TGTGCCAGCACCATACTTGGGACTAGCGGGAGTGTTCCTTCCAATGAGCAGTTCTTC	CASTILGTSGSVPSNEQFF	TRBD2	-	TRBJ2-1	TRBV7-6
TGTGCCAGCAGCTTAGGCGGGGGCCGATCCTACGAGCAGTACTTC	CASSLGGGRSYEQYF	-	many	TRBJ2-7	TRBV7-8
TGTGCCAGCAGTAACAGCTTTGGTGAGCAGTTCTTC	CASSNSFGEQFF	-	-	TRBJ2-1	TRBV7-9
TGTGCCAGCAGTTTATTATTTTCTCTGACAGGGTCGGACACTGAAGCTTTCTTT	CASSLLFSLTGSDTEAFF	TRBD1	-	TRBJ1-1	TRBV28
TGCGCCAGCAGCCCAAGCCAGCTTGGACATTACTACGAGCAGTACTTC	CASSPSQLGHYYEQYF	-	-	TRBJ2-7	TRBV5-1
TGTGCCAGCAACCCCTCCGCCTCGGGGACGGGCTACGAGCAGTACTTC	CASNPSASGTGYEQYF	-	-	TRBJ2-7	TRBV27
TGTGCCAGCAGTCCCCTCTCGGGGGTGAACACTGAAGCTTTCTTT	CASSPLSGVNTEAFF	-	few	TRBJ1-1	TRBV28
TGTGCCAGCAGCCCCCGGGGAGGGGCCCAGTACTTC	CASSPRGGAQYF	TRBD2	many	TRBJ2-5	TRBV7-2
TGTGCCAGCAGTTTCTCCACTAGCGGAGCTTTATACAATGAGCAGTTCTTC	CASSFSTSGALYNEQFF	TRBD2	few	TRBJ2-1	TRBV27
TGTGCCAGTAGTATAGGGAGCAACTACGAGCAGTACTTC	CASSIGSNYEQYF	-	-	TRBJ2-7	TRBV19
TGTGCCAGCAGCTTCCCACAACTGCAAACGTCTTTTAAAGAGACCCAGTACTTC	CASSFPQLQTSFKETQYF	-	-	TRBJ2-5	TRBV7-6
TGTGCCACCAGTGATCCAAGGGACAGGGGAAACATTCAGTACTTC	CATSDPRDRGNIQYF	TRBD1	-	TRBJ2-4	TRBV24-1
TGTGCCAGCAGCTCCATCCGGCTAGCGGGAGGGCCGGTGAGGGATGAGCAGTTCTTC	CASSSIRLAGGPVRDEQFF	TRBD2	few	TRBJ2-1	TRBV7-2